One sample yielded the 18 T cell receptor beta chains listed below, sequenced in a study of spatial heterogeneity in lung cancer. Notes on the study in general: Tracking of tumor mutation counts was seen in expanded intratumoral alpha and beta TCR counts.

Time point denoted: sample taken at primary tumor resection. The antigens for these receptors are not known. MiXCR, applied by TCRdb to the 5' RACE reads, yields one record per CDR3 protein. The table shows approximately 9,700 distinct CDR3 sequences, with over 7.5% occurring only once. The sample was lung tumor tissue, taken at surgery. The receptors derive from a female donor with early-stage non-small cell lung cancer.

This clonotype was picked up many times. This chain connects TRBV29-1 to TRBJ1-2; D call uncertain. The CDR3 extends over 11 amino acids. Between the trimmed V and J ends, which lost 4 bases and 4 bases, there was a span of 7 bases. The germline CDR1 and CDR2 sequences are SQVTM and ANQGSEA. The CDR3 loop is CSVGTLYGYTF. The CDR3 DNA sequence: TGCAGCGTTGGGACCCTCTATGGCTACACCTTC.

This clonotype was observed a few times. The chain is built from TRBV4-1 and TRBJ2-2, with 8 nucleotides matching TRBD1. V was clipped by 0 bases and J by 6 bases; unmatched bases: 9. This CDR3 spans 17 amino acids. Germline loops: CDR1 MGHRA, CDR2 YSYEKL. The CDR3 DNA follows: TGCGCCAGCAGCCAAGATACTCCCCTGACAGGGGCCGGGGAGCTGTTTTTT. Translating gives CASSQDTPLTGAGELFF.

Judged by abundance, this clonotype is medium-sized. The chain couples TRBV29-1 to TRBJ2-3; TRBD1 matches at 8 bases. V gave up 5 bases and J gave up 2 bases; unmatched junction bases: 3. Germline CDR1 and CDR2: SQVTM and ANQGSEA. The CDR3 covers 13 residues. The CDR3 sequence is CSVWTGTTDTQYF. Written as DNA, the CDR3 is TGCAGCGTTTGGACAGGGACCACAGATACGCAGTATTTT.

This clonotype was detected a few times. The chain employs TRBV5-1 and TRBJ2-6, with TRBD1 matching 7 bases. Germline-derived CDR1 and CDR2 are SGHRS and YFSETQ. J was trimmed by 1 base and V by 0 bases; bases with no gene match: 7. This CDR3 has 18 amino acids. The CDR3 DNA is TGCGCCAGCAGCTTGGGAGGGACAGATCCTTCTGGGGCCAACGTCCTGACTTTC. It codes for CASSLGGTDPSGANVLTF.

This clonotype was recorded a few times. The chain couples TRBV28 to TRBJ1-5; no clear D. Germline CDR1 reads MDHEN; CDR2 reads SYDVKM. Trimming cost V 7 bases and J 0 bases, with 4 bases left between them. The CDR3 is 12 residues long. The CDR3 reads CASTNSNQPQHF. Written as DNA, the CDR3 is TGTGCCAGCACTAATAGCAATCAGCCCCAGCATTTT.

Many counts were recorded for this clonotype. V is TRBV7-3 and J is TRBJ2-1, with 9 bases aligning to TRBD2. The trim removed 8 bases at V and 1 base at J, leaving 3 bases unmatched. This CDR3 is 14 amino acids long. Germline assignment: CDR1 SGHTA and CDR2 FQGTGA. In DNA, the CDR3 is TGTGCCAGCTCGGGACTAGCTTCCTACAATGAGCAGTTCTTC. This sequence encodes CASSGLASYNEQFF.

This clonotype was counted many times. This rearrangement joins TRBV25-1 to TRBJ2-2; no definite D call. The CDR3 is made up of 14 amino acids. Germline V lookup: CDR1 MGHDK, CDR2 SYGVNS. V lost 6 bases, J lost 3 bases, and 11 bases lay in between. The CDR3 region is CASSRAGDTGELFF. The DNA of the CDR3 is TGTGCCAGCAGCCGGGCCGGTGACACCGGGGAGCTGTTTTTT.

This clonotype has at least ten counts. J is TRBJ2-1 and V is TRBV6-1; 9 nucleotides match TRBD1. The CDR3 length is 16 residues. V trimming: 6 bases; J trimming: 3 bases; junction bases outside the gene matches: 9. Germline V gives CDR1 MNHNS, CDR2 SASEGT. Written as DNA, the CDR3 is TGTGCCAGCAGCAGGGCCCGGGACAGGGTCTACAATGAGCAGTTCTTC. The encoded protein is CASSRARDRVYNEQFF.

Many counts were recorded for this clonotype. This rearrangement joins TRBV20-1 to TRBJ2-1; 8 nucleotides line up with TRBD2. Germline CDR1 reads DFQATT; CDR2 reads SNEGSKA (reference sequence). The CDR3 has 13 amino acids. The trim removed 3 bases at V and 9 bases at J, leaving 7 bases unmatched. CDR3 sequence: CSARVAGTSEQFF. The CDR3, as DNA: TGCAGTGCTAGGGTAGCGGGGACGAGTGAGCAGTTCTTC.

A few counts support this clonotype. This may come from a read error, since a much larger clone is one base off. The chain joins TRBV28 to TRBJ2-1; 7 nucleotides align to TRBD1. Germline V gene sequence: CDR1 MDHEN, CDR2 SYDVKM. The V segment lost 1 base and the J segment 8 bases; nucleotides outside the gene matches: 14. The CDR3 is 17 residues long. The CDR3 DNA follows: TGTGCCAGCAGTTTATCTCTCGGGACAGAGGGTAGGTATGAGCAGTTCTTC. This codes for CASSLSLGTEGRYEQFF.

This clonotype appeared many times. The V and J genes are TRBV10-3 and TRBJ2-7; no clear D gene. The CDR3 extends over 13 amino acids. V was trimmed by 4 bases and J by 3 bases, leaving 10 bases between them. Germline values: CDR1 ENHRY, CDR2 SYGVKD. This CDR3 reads CAISGSEFYEQYF. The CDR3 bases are TGTGCCATCAGTGGCAGCGAGTTCTACGAGCAGTACTTC.

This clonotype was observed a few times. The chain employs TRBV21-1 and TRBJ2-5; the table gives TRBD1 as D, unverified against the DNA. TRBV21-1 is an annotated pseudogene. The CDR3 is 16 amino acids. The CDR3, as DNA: TGTGCCAGCAGCTGTCCGGGGGGGACAGCCCGGGAGACCCAGTACTTC. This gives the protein CASSCPGGTARETQYF.

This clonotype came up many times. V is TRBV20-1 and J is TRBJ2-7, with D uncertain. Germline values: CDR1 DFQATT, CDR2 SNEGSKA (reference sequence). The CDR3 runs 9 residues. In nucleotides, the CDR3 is TGCAGCGCCACCTACGAGCAGTACTTC. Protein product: CSATYEQYF.

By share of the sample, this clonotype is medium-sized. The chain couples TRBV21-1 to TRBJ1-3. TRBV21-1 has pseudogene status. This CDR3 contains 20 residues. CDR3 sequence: CAALQLGTLTPPLGGNTIYF. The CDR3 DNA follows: TGTGCCGCCCTCCAATTGGGGACATTAACCCCTCCATTAGGTGGAAACACCATATATTTT.

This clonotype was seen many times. The CDR3 DNA reads TGCGCCAGCAGCTCCGGGACAGGGCTTGCCGGGGAGCTGTTTTTT. Translating gives CASSSGTGLAGELFF. This sequence joins TRBV5-1 and TRBJ2-2; the match to TRBD1 covers 9 bases. The CDR3 covers 15 residues. Germline CDR1 SGHRS, CDR2 YFSETQ. Trimming at V came to 3 bases and at J to 6 bases, leaving 6 bases not matched to a gene.

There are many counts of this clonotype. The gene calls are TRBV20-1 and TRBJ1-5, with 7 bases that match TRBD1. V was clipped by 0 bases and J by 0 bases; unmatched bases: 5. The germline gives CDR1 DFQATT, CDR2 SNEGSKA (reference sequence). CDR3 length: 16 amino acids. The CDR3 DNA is TGCAGTGCTAGAGACAGGGGGGGGCATAGCAATCAGCCCCAGCATTTT. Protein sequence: CSARDRGGHSNQPQHF.

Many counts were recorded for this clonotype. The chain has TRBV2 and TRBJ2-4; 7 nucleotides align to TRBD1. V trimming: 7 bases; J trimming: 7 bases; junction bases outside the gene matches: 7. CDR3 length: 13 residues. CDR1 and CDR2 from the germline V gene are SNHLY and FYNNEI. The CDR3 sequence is CASTHDRVNIQYF. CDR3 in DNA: TGTGCCAGCACTCACGACAGGGTGAACATTCAGTACTTC.

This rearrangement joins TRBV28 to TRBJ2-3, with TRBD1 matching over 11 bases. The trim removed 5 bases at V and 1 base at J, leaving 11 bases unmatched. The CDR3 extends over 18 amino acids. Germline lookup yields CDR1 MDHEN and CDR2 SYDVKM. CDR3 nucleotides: TGTGCCAGCAGTCCTACGGGTTGGGACAGGGGGGGCACAGATACGCAGTATTTT. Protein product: CASSPTGWDRGGTDTQYF. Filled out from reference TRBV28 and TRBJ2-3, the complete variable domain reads DVKVTQSSRYLVKRTGEKVFLECVQDMDHENMFWYRQDPGLGLRLIYFSYDVKMKEKGDIPEGYSVSREKKERFSLILESASTNQTSMYLCASSPTGWDRGGTDTQYFGPGTRLTVL.